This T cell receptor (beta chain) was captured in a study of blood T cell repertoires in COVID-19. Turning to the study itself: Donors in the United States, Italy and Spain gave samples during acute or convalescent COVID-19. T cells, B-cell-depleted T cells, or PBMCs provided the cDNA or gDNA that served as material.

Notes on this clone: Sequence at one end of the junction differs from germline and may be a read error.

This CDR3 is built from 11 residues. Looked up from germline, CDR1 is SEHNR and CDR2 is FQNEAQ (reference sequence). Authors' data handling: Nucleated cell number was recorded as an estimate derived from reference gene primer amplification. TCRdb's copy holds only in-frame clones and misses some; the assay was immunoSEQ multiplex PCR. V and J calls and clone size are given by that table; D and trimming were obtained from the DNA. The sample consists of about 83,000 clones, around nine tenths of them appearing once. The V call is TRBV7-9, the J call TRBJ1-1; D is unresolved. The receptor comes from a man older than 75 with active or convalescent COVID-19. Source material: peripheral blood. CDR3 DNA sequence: TGCGCCATAAGAGAGAACACTGAAGCTTTCTTT. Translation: CAIRENTEAFF.